The 15 T cell receptor beta chains listed next were all sequenced from one sample in a study of cytomegalovirus exposure and HLA in healthy donors. 60 Vbeta and 13 Jbeta primers were used in PCR. Assay used: immunoSEQ multiplex PCR; TCRdb lists only in-frame clones, some missing. This table has tens of thousands of clones, roughly 83% appearing once. The specimen sequenced was PBMCs. The receptor source for this set is a man younger than 35 in good health and CMV-seronegative.

The chain carries TRBV5-6 and TRBJ2-7; 9 positions match TRBD1. Germline trimming cut 3 bases from V and 2 bases from J; bases unmatched to any gene: 0. The germline V gene encodes CDR1 SGHDT and CDR2 YYEEEE. This CDR3 region has 13 residues. The CDR3 DNA reads TGTGCCAGCAGCTGGGACAGGGCCTACGAGCAGTACTTC. Its protein is CASSWDRAYEQYF.

The chain recombines TRBV27 with TRBJ1-1; TRBD1 is a possible D gene (5 bases). The CDR3 loop spans 13 amino acids. Looked up from germline, CDR1 is MNHEY and CDR2 is SMNVEV (reference sequence). V was pared by 3 bases and J by 4 bases, with 9 bases between. Here the CDR3 reads CASSLPGGTEAFF. CDR3 nucleotide sequence: TGTGCCAGCAGTTTGCCGGGGGGCACTGAAGCTTTCTTT.

The chain is built from TRBV7-8 and TRBJ1-2, with D possibly being TRBD1 (6 bases). This CDR3 comprises 17 residues. The V and J ends lost 2 bases and 7 bases respectively, with 23 bases between them. Germline values: CDR1 SGHVS, CDR2 FQNEAQ. CDR3 DNA: TGTGCCAGCAGCTTAAATAGTAGAGTGAGGGACAAGGGTGGCTACACCTTC. It yields the protein CASSLNSRVRDKGGYTF.

A single count supports this clone. The V and J genes are TRBV5-1 and TRBJ2-3; 8 bases map to TRBD2. Trimming removed 1 base from V and 3 bases from J; junction bases left unmatched: 4. This CDR3 comprises 15 residues. Germline values: CDR1 SGHRS, CDR2 YFSETQ. This chain's CDR3 is CASSLSTSGTDTQYF. The CDR3 region has the DNA TGCGCCAGCAGCTTGAGCACTAGCGGAACAGATACGCAGTATTTT. Drawing the rest from reference TRBV5-1 and TRBJ2-3, the complete variable domain is KAGVTQTPRYLIKTRGQQVTLSCSPISGHRSVSWYQQTPGQGLQFLFEYFSETQRNKGNFPGRFSGRQFSNSRSEMNVSTLELGDSALYLCASSLSTSGTDTQYFGPGTRLTVL.

This clone was seen only a few times. CDR3 bases: TGTGCCAGCAGTAAGACAGGGTCCCCCTACGAGCAGTACTTC. Translating gives CASSKTGSPYEQYF. V gene TRBV6-5 combines with J gene TRBJ2-7, with 7 bases aligning to TRBD1. CDR1 is MNHEY, CDR2 SVGAGI, per germline. CDR3 size: 14 residues. Trimming cost V 5 bases and J 2 bases; bases outside gene matches: 6.

A single count supports this clone. The chain links TRBV25-1 to TRBJ2-2; a weak D match, TRBD1 (6 bases). Germline assignment: CDR1 MGHDK and CDR2 SYGVNS. V was shortened by 5 bases and J by 3 bases, with 22 bases between the two germline ends. The CDR3 totals 18 residues. The CDR3 DNA is TGTGCCAGCAGTTTTAACGTACCAGGGGTACCCTACACCGGGGAGCTGTTTTTT. Translation: CASSFNVPGVPYTGELFF.

The chain is built from TRBV18 and TRBJ1-1; tentatively, D is TRBD1 (5 bases). The CDR3 sequence is 13 residues long. Per germline, CDR1 KGHSH and CDR2 LQKENI. V lost 3 bases, J lost 1 base, and 6 bases lay in between. DNA of the CDR3: TGTGCCAGCTCACCGCAGGGGAACACTGAAGCTTTCTTT. Its translation: CASSPQGNTEAFF. Complete variable domain (other parts from reference TRBV18 and TRBJ1-1): NAGVMQNPRHLVRRRGQEARLRCSPMKGHSHVYWYRQLPEEGLKFMVYLQKENIIDESGMPKERFSAEFPKEGPSILRIQQVVRGDSAAYFCASSPQGNTEAFFGQGTRLTVV.

The V call is TRBV5-1, the J call TRBJ2-7; maybe TRBD1 (6 bases). This CDR3 contains 17 residues. V was trimmed by 0 bases and J by 0 bases, leaving 16 bases between them. The germline V gene has CDR1 SGHRS and CDR2 YFSETQ. CDR3 coding DNA: TGCGCCAGCAGCTTGGAGACTGACAGGTACCTCTCCTACGAGCAGTACTTC. Protein product: CASSLETDRYLSYEQYF.

V usage is TRBV5-1 and J usage is TRBJ2-1; 8 nucleotides align to TRBD2. Trimming at V came to 4 bases and at J to 0 bases, leaving 6 bases not matched to a gene. The CDR3 consists of 16 residues. From germline, CDR1 is SGHRS and CDR2 YFSETQ. The DNA for the CDR3 is TGCGCCAGCAGCCACGGACTAGCTCGCTCCTACAATGAGCAGTTCTTC. It is translated as CASSHGLARSYNEQFF.

This clone was seen once. The CDR3, as DNA: TGTGCCAGTAGTTGGTCGGGAGGGCCCTTCGAGCAGTACTTC. Encoded protein: CASSWSGGPFEQYF. The chain employs TRBV19 and TRBJ2-7, with TRBD2 matching 8 bases. Germline CDR1 and CDR2: LNHDA and SQIVND (reference sequence). J was trimmed by 6 bases and V by 5 bases; bases with no gene match: 9. The CDR3 runs to 14 residues.

V is TRBV5-4 and J is TRBJ1-5; D remains ambiguous. Germline V gene sequence: CDR1 SGHNT, CDR2 YYREEE (reference sequence). Between the trimmed V and J ends, which lost 1 base and 3 bases, there was a span of 8 bases. The CDR3 spans 14 residues. The CDR3 coding sequence is TGTGCCAGCAGCTTGATGGCAGACAATCAGCCCCAGCATTTT. Residues: CASSLMADNQPQHF.

This sequence joins TRBV7-9 and TRBJ1-2, with TRBD1 matching 9 bases. Germline CDR1 and CDR2: SEHNR and FQNEAQ (reference sequence). The CDR3 has 15 amino acids. The V and J ends lost 3 bases and 7 bases, in that order; junction bases with no gene match: 9. CDR3 protein: CASSFGDREYGGYTF. The CDR3, as DNA: TGTGCCAGCAGCTTCGGGGACAGGGAATATGGTGGCTACACCTTC.

This clone appeared a few times. Since the CDR3 does not end with the conserved phenylalanine or tryptophan, this likely comes from a read error. The DNA is left out, because the CDR3 cannot be placed on it with certainty; the CDR3 is given as TCRdb lists it. The chain links TRBV5-4 to TRBJ2-3; no DNA check was done on the table's D call, TRBD2. CDR1 and CDR2 (germline): SGHNT, YYREEE (reference sequence). The CDR3 region is 15 residues in length, termini included. The CDR3 reads CASSFSRDPTDTHYV.

The J gene is TRBJ2-5, the V gene TRBV29-1; 10 nucleotides match TRBD1. In germline, CDR1 is SQVTM, CDR2 ANQGSEA. CDR3 length equals 15 residues. The J segment lost 2 bases and the V segment lost 7 bases, leaving 10 bases of the junction unmatched. Here the CDR3 reads CSAQRDRGLQETQYF. The CDR3 DNA sequence: TGCAGCGCCCAACGGGACAGGGGCCTTCAAGAGACCCAGTACTTC.

This clone was observed a few times. This chain joins TRBV6-5 and TRBJ1-4; 9 bases fit TRBD1. Germline values: CDR1 MNHEY, CDR2 SVGAGI. The ends lost 6 bases at V and 7 bases at J; junction bases unmatched: 9. This CDR3 has 15 residues. The CDR3 reads CASRRRDRASEKLFF. The CDR3 DNA follows: TGTGCCAGCAGACGCCGGGACAGGGCATCTGAAAAACTGTTTTTT.